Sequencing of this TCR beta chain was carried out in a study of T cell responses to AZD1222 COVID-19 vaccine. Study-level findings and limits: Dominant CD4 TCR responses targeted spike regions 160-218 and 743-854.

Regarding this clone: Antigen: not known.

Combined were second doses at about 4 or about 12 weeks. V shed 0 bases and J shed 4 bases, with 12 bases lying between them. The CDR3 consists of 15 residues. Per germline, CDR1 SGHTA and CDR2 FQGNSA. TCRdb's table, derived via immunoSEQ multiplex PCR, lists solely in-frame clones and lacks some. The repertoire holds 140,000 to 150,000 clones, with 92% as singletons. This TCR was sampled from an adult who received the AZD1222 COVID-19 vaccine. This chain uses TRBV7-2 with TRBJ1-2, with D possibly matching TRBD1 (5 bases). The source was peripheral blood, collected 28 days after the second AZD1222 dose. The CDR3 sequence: CASSLAQGRSYGYTF. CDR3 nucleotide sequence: TGTGCCAGCAGCTTAGCGCAGGGTCGTAGCTATGGCTACACCTTC.